These 9 T cell receptor beta chains were all obtained from the same sample, sequenced in a study of blood T cell repertoires in COVID-19. TCRdb keeps only in-frame clones here, not all; method: immunoSEQ multiplex PCR. This table holds around 250,000 clones, approximately 85% found once. What was sequenced was PBMCs or T cells enriched from blood (not recorded which). These receptors all come from a woman aged 45 to 65 who had recovered from COVID-19.

This rearrangement joins TRBV19 to TRBJ2-1; 10 bases fit TRBD2. The CDR3 totals 15 residues. From germline, CDR1 is LNHDA and CDR2 SQIVND (reference sequence). Trimming at V came to 5 bases and at J to 10 bases, leaving 11 bases not matched to a gene. CDR3 protein: CASSPWLAGEGEQFF. The CDR3 bases are TGTGCCAGTAGTCCCTGGCTAGCGGGAGAGGGCGAGCAGTTCTTC.

The CDR3 region is CASSFGTGGQTQYF. CDR3 coding DNA: TGTGCCAGCAGTTTCGGGACAGGGGGACAGACCCAGTACTTC. The gene calls are TRBV28 and TRBJ2-5; 11 bases are shared with TRBD1. Germline V CDR1 and CDR2: MDHEN, SYDVKM. The CDR3 runs to 14 residues. The V gene end was trimmed by 3 bases and the J gene end by 6 bases; junction bases not matched to a gene: 3. Full variable domain (rest looked up from reference TRBV28 and TRBJ2-5): DVKVTQSSRYLVKRTGEKVFLECVQDMDHENMFWYRQDPGLGLRLIYFSYDVKMKEKGDIPEGYSVSREKKERFSLILESASTNQTSMYLCASSFGTGGQTQYFGPGTRLLVL.

The V gene is TRBV3-1 (or the pseudogene TRBV3-2), the J gene TRBJ1-3, with 8 bases aligning to TRBD1. The CDR3 is 15 residues long. Trimming removed 4 bases from V and 3 bases from J; junction bases left unmatched: 5. Germline V gene sequence: CDR1 LGHDT, CDR2 YNNKEL (reference sequence). The CDR3 region has the DNA TGTGCCAGCAGCCGCCGGACAGGGTTTGGAAACACCATATATTTT. Translating gives CASSRRTGFGNTIYF.

The V and J genes are TRBV4-1 and TRBJ2-7; D unclear. Between the trimmed V and J ends, which lost 4 bases and 3 bases, there was a span of 13 bases. Germline values: CDR1 MGHRA, CDR2 YSYEKL. The CDR3 length is 14 residues. CDR3 DNA sequence: TGCGCCAGCAGCCCCCCGCTGAGTTACTACGAGCAGTACTTC. Residues: CASSPPLSYYEQYF.

The rearrangement links TRBV3-1 (or the pseudogene TRBV3-2) to TRBJ1-1; no firm D call. V was cut by 4 bases and J by 4 bases, with 10 bases left in between. Germline V gene data show CDR1 as LGHDT and CDR2 as YNNKEL (reference sequence). CDR3 size: 13 residues. This CDR3 reads CASSRAGSTEAFF. In DNA, the CDR3 is TGTGCCAGCAGCCGGGCGGGGAGCACTGAAGCTTTCTTT.

This clone turned up a few times. The chain uses TRBV6-5 and TRBJ2-7; 11 bases are shared with TRBD2. Germline V gives CDR1 MNHEY, CDR2 SVGAGI. The CDR3 is made up of 14 amino acids. Trimming removed 7 bases from V and 6 bases from J; junction bases left unmatched: 8. DNA for the CDR3: TGTGCCAGCACAGCTAGCGGGAGGATAGGCGAGCAGTACTTC. This codes for CASTASGRIGEQYF.

The chain has TRBV27 and TRBJ1-1; D not certain. This CDR3 has 14 amino acids. Trimming removed 3 bases from V and 1 base from J, with 9 bases in between. Germline V gene lookup returns CDR1 MNHEY and CDR2 SMNVEV (reference sequence). CDR3 DNA: TGTGCCAGCAGTTTTTGGGCAGGGAACACTGAAGCTTTCTTT. Translation gives CASSFWAGNTEAFF.

V gene TRBV29-1 combines with J gene TRBJ1-1; no clear D gene. This CDR3 is built from 12 residues. Trimming took off 7 bases at V and 6 bases at J, with 15 bases between the two ends. Germline lookup yields CDR1 SQVTM and CDR2 ANQGSEA. The CDR3 sequence: CSAAPSIAEAFF. Here the CDR3 DNA reads TGCAGCGCCGCGCCGAGTATCGCTGAAGCTTTCTTT. Together with reference TRBV29-1 and TRBJ1-1, the CDR3 gives the full variable domain: SAVISQKPSRDICQRGTSLTIQCQVDSQVTMMFWYRQQPGQSLTLIATANQGSEATYESGFVIDKFPISRPNLTFSTLTVSNMSPEDSSIYLCSAAPSIAEAFFGQGTRLTVV.

CDR3 sequence: CASSGQMAGGRQYF. CDR3 nucleotides: TGTGCCAGCAGTGGTCAGATGGCGGGAGGCCGGCAGTATTTT. The chain employs TRBV2 and TRBJ2-3, with 8 bases fitting TRBD2. The CDR3 has 14 amino acids. Unmatched junction bases numbered 11, after V lost 4 bases and J lost 11 bases. Germline V gene data show CDR1 as SNHLY and CDR2 as FYNNEI.